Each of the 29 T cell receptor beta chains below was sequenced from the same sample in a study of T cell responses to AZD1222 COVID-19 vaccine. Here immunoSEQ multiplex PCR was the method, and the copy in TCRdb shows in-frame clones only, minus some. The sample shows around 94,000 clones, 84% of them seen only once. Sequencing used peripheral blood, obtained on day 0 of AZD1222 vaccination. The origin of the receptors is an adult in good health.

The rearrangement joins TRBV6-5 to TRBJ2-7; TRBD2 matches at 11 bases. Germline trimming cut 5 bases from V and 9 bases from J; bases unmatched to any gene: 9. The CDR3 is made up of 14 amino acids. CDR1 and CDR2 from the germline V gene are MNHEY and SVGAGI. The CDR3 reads CASSTVSGRGVQYF. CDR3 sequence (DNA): TGTGCCAGCAGTACCGTTAGCGGGAGGGGCGTGCAGTACTTC.

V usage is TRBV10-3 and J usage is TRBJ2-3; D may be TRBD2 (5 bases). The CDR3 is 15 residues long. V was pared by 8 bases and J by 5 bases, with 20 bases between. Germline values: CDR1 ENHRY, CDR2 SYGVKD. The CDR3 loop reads CAIAKEGGRQDTQYF. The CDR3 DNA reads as TGTGCCATCGCCAAAGAGGGCGGGCGGCAAGATACGCAGTATTTT.

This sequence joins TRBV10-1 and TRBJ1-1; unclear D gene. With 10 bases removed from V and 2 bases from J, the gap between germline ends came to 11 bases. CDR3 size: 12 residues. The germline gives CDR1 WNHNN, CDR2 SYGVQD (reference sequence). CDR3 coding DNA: TGCGCCAACCCGAAAGAAAACACTGAAGCTTTCTTT. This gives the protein CANPKENTEAFF.

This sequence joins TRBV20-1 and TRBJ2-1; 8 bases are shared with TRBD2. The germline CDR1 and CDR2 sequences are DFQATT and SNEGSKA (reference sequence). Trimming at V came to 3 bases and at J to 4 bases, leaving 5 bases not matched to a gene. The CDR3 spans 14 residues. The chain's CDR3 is CSASDREGYNEQFF. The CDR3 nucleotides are TGCAGTGCTAGTGACCGGGAGGGGTACAATGAGCAGTTCTTC.

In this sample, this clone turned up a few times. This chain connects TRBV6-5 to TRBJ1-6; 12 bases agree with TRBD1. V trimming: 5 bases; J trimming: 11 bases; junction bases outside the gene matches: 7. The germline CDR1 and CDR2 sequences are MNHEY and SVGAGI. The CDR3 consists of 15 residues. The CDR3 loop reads CASSTGTGGAAPLHF. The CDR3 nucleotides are TGTGCCAGCAGTACCGGGACAGGGGGCGCGGCACCCCTCCACTTT.

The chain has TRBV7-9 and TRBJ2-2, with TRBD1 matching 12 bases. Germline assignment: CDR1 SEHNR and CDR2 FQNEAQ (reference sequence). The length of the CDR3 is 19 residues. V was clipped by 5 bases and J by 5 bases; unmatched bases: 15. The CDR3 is CASSQGTGGVLSGTGELFF. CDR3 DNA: TGTGCCAGCAGCCAAGGGACAGGGGGCGTACTCTCCGGTACCGGGGAGCTGTTTTTT. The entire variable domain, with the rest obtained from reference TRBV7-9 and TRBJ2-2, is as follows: DTGVSQNPRHKITKRGQNVTFRCDPISEHNRLYWYRQTLGQGPEFLTYFQNEAQLEKSRLLSDRFSAERPKGSFSTLEIQRTEQGDSAMYLCASSQGTGGVLSGTGELFFGEGSRLTVL.

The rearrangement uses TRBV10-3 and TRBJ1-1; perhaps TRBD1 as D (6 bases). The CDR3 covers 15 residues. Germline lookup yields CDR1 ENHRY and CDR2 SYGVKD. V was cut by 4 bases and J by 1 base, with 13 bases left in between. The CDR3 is CAISGYGGQNTEAFF. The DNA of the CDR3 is TGTGCCATCAGTGGGTATGGGGGGCAGAACACTGAAGCTTTCTTT.

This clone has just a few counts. The chain's CDR3 is CASDRESGYGYTF. DNA for the CDR3: TGTGCCAGCGACAGGGAGTCGGGCTATGGCTACACCTTC. The chain links TRBV12-3 or TRBV12-4 to TRBJ1-2; 7 nucleotides align to TRBD1. There are 13 residues in the CDR3. V shed 8 bases, J shed 4 bases, and the junction held 7 bases outside the gene matches.

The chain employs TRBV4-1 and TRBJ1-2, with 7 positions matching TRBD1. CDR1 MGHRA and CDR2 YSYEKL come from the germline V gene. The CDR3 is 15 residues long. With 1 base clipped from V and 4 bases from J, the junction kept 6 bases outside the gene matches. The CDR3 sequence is CASSQVAGGAYGYTF. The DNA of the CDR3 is TGCGCCAGCAGCCAAGTTGCAGGGGGAGCCTATGGCTACACCTTC.

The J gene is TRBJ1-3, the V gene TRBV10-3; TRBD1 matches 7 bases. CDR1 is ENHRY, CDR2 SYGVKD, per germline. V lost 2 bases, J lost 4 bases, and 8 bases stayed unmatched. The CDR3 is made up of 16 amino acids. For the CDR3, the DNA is TGTGCCATCAGTGAGACTCAGACAGGGCTCGGAAACACCATATATTTT. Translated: CAISETQTGLGNTIYF.

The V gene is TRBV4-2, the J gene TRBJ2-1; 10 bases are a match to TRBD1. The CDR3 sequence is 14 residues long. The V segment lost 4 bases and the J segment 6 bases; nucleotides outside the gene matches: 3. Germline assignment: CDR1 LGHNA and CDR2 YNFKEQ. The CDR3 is CASSPGTGVNEQFF. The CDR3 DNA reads TGTGCCAGCAGCCCCGGGACAGGGGTCAATGAGCAGTTCTTC.

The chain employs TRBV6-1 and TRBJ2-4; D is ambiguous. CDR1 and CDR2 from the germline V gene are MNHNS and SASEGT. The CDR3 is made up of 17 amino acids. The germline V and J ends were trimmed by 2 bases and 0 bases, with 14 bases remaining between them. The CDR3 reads CASSENWVRLAKNIQYF. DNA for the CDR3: TGTGCCAGCAGTGAAAATTGGGTTCGACTAGCCAAAAACATTCAGTACTTC.

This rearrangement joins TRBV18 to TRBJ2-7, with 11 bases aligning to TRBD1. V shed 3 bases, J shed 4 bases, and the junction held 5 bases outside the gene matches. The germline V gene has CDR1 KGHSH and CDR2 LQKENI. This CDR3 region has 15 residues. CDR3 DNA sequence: TGTGCCAGCTCACCTCCGGGACAGGGGGAATACGAGCAGTACTTC. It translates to CASSPPGQGEYEQYF.

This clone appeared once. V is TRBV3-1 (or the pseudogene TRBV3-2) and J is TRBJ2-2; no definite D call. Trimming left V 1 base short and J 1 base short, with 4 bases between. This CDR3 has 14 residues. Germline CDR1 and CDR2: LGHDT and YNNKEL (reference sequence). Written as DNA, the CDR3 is TGTGCCAGCAGCCAAGGGCAGAACACCGGGGAGCTGTTTTTT. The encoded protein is CASSQGQNTGELFF.

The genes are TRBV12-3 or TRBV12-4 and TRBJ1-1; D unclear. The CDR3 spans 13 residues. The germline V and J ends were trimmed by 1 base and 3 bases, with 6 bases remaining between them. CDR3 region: CASSLDRYTEAFF. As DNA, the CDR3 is TGTGCCAGCAGTTTAGATAGGTACACTGAAGCTTTCTTT.

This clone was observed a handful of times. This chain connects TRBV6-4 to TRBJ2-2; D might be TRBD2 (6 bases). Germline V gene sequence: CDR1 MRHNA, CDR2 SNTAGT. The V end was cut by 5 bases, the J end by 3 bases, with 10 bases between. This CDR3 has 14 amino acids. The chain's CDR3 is CASSPAGYTGELFF. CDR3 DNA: TGTGCCAGCAGTCCGGCGGGGTACACCGGGGAGCTGTTTTTT.

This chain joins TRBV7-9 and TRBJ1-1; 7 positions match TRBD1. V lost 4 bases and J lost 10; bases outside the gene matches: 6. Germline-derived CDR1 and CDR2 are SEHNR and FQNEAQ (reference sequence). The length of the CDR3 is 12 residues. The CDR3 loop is CASSSISGGAFF. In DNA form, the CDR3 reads TGTGCCAGCAGCTCTATCTCAGGGGGAGCTTTCTTT.

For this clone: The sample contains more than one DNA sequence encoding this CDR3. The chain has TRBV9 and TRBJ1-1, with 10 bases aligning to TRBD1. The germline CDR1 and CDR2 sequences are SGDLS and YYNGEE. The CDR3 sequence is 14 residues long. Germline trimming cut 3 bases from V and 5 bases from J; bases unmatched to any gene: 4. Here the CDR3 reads CASSADRGRTEAFF. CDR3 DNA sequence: TGTGCCAGCAGCGCCGACAGGGGGCGAACTGAAGCTTTCTTT.

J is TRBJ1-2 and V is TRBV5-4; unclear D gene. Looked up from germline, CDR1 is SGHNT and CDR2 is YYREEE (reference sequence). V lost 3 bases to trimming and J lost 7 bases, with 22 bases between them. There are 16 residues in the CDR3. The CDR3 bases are TGTGCCAGCAGCTCCCCGGATGCTTCCTTGATTGGTGGCTACACCTTC. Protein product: CASSSPDASLIGGYTF.

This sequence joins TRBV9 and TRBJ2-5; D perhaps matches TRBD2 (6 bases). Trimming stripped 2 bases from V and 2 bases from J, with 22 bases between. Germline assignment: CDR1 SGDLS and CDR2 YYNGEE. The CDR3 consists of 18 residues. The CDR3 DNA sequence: TGTGCCAGCAGCGTTTTCCCCAATCAACTAGCCGTACAAGAGACCCAGTACTTC. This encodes CASSVFPNQLAVQETQYF.

The CDR3 loop is CASSFQDNLGANVLTF. DNA for the CDR3: TGTGCCAGCAGTTTCCAGGACAACCTTGGGGCCAACGTCCTGACTTTC. The chain combines TRBV27 with TRBJ2-6; D may be TRBD1 (5 bases). The germline V and J ends were trimmed by 3 bases and 3 bases, with 12 bases remaining between them. Germline V gives CDR1 MNHEY, CDR2 SMNVEV (reference sequence). The CDR3 is 16 residues long.

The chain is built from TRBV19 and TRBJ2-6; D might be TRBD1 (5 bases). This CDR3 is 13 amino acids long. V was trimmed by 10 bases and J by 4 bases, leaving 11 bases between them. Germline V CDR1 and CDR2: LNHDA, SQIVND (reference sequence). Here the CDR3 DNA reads TGTGCCACCCTCAGGGCCGGGGCCAACGTCCTGACTTTC. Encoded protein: CATLRAGANVLTF.

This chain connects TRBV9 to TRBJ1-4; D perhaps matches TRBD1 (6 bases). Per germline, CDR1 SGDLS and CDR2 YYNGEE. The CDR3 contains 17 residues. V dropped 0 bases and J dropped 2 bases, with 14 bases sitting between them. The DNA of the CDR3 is TGTGCCAGCAGCGTAGAAGGGGGTGGAGTCACTAATGAAAAACTGTTTTTT. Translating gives CASSVEGGGVTNEKLFF.

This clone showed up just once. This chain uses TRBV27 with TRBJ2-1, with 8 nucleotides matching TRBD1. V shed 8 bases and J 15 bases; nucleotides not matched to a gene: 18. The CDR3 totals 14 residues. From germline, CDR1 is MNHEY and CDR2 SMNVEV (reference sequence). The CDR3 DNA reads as TGTGCCAGCGGGGGACGGACAGGGCGAGGTACTCTGTTCTTC. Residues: CASGGRTGRGTLFF.

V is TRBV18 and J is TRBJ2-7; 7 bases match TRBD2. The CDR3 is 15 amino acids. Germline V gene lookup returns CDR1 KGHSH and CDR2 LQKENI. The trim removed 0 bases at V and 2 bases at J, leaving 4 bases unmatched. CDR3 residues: CASSPPGGTPYEQYF. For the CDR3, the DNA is TGTGCCAGCTCACCACCGGGGGGGACTCCCTACGAGCAGTACTTC.

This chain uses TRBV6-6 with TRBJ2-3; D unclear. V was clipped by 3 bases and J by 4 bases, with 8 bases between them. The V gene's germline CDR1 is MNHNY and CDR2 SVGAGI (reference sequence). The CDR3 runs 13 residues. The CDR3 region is CASSYNTPDTQYF. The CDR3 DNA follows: TGTGCCAGCAGTTATAACACCCCAGATACGCAGTATTTT.

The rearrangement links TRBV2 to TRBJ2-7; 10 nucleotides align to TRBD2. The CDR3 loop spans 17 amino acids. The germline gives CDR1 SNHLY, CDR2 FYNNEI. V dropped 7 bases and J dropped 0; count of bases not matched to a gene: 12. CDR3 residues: CASKAGLASISSYEQYF. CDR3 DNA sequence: TGTGCCAGCAAGGCGGGACTAGCGTCTATAAGCTCCTACGAGCAGTACTTC.

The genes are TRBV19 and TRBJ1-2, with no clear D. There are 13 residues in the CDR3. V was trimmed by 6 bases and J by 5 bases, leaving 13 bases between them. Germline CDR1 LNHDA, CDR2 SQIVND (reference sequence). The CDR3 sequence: CASRRSATYGYTF. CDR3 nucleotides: TGTGCCAGTAGGAGATCTGCTACGTATGGCTACACCTTC.

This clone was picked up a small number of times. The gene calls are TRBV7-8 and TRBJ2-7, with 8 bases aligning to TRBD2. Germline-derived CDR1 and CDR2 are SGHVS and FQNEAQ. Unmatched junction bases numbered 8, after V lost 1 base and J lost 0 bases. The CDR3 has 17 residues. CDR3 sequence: CASSLGELAGSSYEQYF. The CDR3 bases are TGTGCCAGCAGCTTAGGGGAGTTAGCGGGAAGCTCCTACGAGCAGTACTTC.